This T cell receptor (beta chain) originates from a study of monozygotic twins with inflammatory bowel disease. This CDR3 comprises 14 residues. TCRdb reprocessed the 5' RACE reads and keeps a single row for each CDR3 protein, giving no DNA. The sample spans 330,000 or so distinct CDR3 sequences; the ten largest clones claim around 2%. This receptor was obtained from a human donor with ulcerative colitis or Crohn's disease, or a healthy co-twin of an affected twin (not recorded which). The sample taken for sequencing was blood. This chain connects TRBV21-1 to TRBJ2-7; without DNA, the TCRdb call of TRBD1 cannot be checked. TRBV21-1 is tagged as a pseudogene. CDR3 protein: CARFRDIASYEQYF.